These 11 T cell receptor beta chains originate from one sample sequenced in a study of T cell clonality in common variable immunodeficiency. Here immunoSEQ multiplex PCR was the method, and the copy in TCRdb shows in-frame clones only, minus some. The table lists roughly 32,000 clones, no singletons, with 8% to 10% in the top ten. Material: peripheral blood mononuclear cells. These receptors were obtained from a person between 18 and 69 years old in good health.

This clone was found many times. The CDR3 bases that were read are TGCGCCAGCAGCTTACAGGTTAGCTCCTACGAG. Its protein product is CASSLQVSSYE. The whole CDR3 sequence is CASSLQVSSYEQYF. J is TRBJ2-7 and V is TRBV5-1, with D maybe TRBD1 (5 bases). The CDR3 end falls 3 residues outside the read, so it is completed with the germline J gene. V dropped 2 bases and J dropped 0 bases, with 9 bases sitting between them. The CDR3 is 14 amino acids. Germline lookup yields CDR1 SGHRS and CDR2 YFSETQ.

This clone is judged medium-sized. The DNA read from the CDR3 is TGTGCCTGGTCTAGCGGAGGCCGACTGAGCGAG. This encodes CAWSSGGRLSE. The full CDR3 protein is CAWSSGGRLSEQYF. This chain connects TRBV30 to TRBJ2-7, with 7 nucleotides matching TRBD2. The DNA ends 3 residues before the CDR3 does, and the rest of the CDR3 is filled in from the germline J gene. CDR3 length: 14 amino acids. J lost 6 bases, V lost 5 bases, and 13 bases had no gene match. Germline CDR1 and CDR2: GTSNPN and SVGIG (reference sequence).

Many counts were recorded for this clone. The sequenced fragment ends 3 residues before the CDR3 boundary, so the rest is inferred from the germline J gene. The rearrangement links TRBV6-4 to TRBJ1-1; no firm D call. Germline V gene lookup returns CDR1 MRHNA and CDR2 SNTAGT. The length of the CDR3 is 11 residues. The CDR3 DNA, read in part, is TGTGCCAGCATCAGTTTTCCCGTA. Encoded protein: CASISFPV. In full, the CDR3 reads CASISFPVAFF.

This clone was observed many times. The CDR3 end falls 3 residues outside the read, so it is completed with the germline J gene. The genes are TRBV20-1 and TRBJ1-2, with no clear D. The CDR3 loop spans 12 amino acids. Germline assignment: CDR1 DFQATT and CDR2 SNEGSKA (reference sequence). Trimming pared 5 bases from V and 4 bases from J, leaving 11 bases between. The covered CDR3 bases are TGCAGTGCTTTCACGAGCATCTATGGC. Translation: CSAFTSIYG. The full CDR3 protein is CSAFTSIYGYTF.

This clone was observed many times. The read is 3 residues too short to cover the CDR3 end, so that end is filled in from the germline J gene. This chain uses TRBV10-2 with TRBJ2-5; perhaps TRBD2 as D (6 bases). The CDR3 length is 18 residues. Trimming stripped 2 bases from V and 5 bases from J, with 24 bases between. The germline V gene encodes CDR1 WSHSY and CDR2 SAAADI. The CDR3 protein is CASSERLAGRTSGETQYF. CDR3 bases read: TGCGCCAGCAGTGAGAGGTTGGCAGGGAGGACCAGTGGGGAGACC.

This clone was seen at least ten times. The sequenced fragment ends 3 residues before the CDR3 boundary, so the rest is inferred from the germline J gene. The chain is built from TRBV5-4 and TRBJ1-2; D uncertain. Between the trimmed V and J ends, which lost 0 bases and 4 bases, there was a span of 4 bases. Germline values: CDR1 SGHNT, CDR2 YYREEE (reference sequence). This CDR3 comprises 12 residues. The CDR3 bases that were read are TGTGCCAGCAGCTTGGATAGCTATGGC. This codes for CASSLDSYG. The complete CDR3 sequence is CASSLDSYGYTF.

This clone was counted ten times or more. Coverage ceases 3 residues before the CDR3 finishes, and the germline J gene fills in the end. The V call is TRBV7-6, the J call TRBJ2-5; TRBD1 is a possible D gene (7 bases). Germline V gene lookup returns CDR1 SGHVS and CDR2 FNYEAQ. CDR3 length: 15 residues. Trimming left V 2 bases short and J 5 bases short, with 15 bases between. CDR3: CASSLTQGGMETQYF. The part of the CDR3 DNA that was read is TGTGCCAGCAGCTTAACCCAGGGGGGAATGGAGACC.

Of note for this clone: The junction departs from germline at one end; a sequencing error may be responsible. The read comes to an end 3 residues before the CDR3 does, leaving the germline J gene to fill in the end. This sample includes further DNA sequences coding for the same CDR3. The J gene is TRBJ1-2, the V gene TRBV5-6; 8 nucleotides line up with TRBD1. Germline assignment: CDR1 SGHDT and CDR2 YYEEEE. This CDR3 comprises 14 residues. The CDR3 spells CASGGLQGEYGYTF. CDR3 DNA, as far as it was read: TGTGCCAGCGGAGGACTACAGGGGGAATATGGA.

This clone was seen repeatedly, ten times or more. The CDR3 end falls 3 residues outside the read, so it is completed with the germline J gene. This chain uses TRBV27 with TRBJ1-5; possible D gene TRBD1, 5 bases. In germline, CDR1 is MNHEY, CDR2 SMNVEV (reference sequence). The germline V and J ends were trimmed by 2 bases and 1 base, with 6 bases remaining between them. The CDR3 has 14 residues. The CDR3 protein is CASSLGGSNQPQHF. Incomplete CDR3 DNA: TGTGCCAGCAGTTTAGGGGGGAGCAATCAGCCC.

This clone has ten or more counts. Read coverage stops 3 residues before the CDR3 terminus; the germline J gene supplies the remainder. The rearrangement links TRBV7-9 to TRBJ1-2; D is undetermined. Germline CDR1 is SEHNR and CDR2 is FQNEAQ (reference sequence). The CDR3 length is 15 residues. Trimming shortened V by 4 bases and J by 0 bases, and 12 bases separated the two germline ends. The CDR3 sequence: CASSSEWLANYGYTF. The part of the CDR3 DNA that was read is TGTGCCAGCAGCTCCGAGTGGCTGGCTAACTATGGC.

This clone has a count of ten or more. The read ends 3 residues early relative to the CDR3; the germline J gene fills the gap. This chain uses TRBV20-1 with TRBJ2-2; tentatively, D is TRBD2 (6 bases). CDR3 size: 14 residues. Germline V CDR1 and CDR2: DFQATT, SNEGSKA (reference sequence). CDR3 DNA (partial): TGCAGTGCTAGAGATACGGGGGTAGGTTCACCG. It translates to CSARDTGVGSP. From start to end, the CDR3 is CSARDTGVGSPLFF.